What follows are 9 T cell receptor beta chains derived from one specimen sequenced in a study of T-cell reconstitution after alpha-beta-depleted transplantation in children. TCRbeta library construction was performed incorporating unique molecular identifiers. TCRdb processed the PCR reads anew with MiXCR; each CDR3 protein has one entry. This table has around 580,000 distinct CDR3 sequences, 27% appearing once. The specimen comprised PBMCs, sampled before TCRalphabeta/CD19-depleted stem cell transplant. These receptors were obtained from a boy less than two years old with Wiskott-Aldrich syndrome, due to receive a stem cell transplant.

The chain uses TRBV6-1 and TRBJ2-2; 11 nucleotides align to TRBD2. V lost 2 bases to trimming and J lost 6 bases; unmatched junction nucleotides: 5. This CDR3 is 16 amino acids long. Germline CDR1 MNHNS, CDR2 SASEGT. The CDR3 bases are TGTGCCAGCAGTGAAATCGCTAGCGGGAGGTCCGGGGAGCTGTTTTTT. Protein product: CASSEIASGRSGELFF.

This clonotype was counted between two and nine times. V and J are TRBV28 and TRBJ2-3; weak D call: TRBD2 (6 bases). CDR3 length: 13 amino acids. V lost 6 bases, J lost 8 bases, and 15 bases lay in between. Germline V gene data show CDR1 as MDHEN and CDR2 as SYDVKM. The CDR3 nucleotides read TGTGCCAGCAGCCTCCTCCGGAGGGGTACGCAGTATTTT. Encoded protein: CASSLLRRGTQYF.

The J gene is TRBJ2-7, the V gene TRBV11-2; D is possibly TRBD1 (6 bases). Between the trimmed V and J ends, which lost 2 bases and 1 base, there was a span of 21 bases. CDR3 size: 18 residues. Germline V gene data show CDR1 as SGHAT and CDR2 as FQNNGV. In DNA form, the CDR3 reads TGTGCCAGCAGCTTATTAAAGGGCGCGGCAGGGGCGTCCTACGAGCAGTACTTC. It codes for CASSLLKGAAGASYEQYF. Full variable domain (outside the CDR3, taken from reference TRBV11-2 and TRBJ2-7): EAGVAQSPRYKIIEKRQSVAFWCNPISGHATLYWYQQILGQGPKLLIQFQNNGVVDDSQLPKDRFSAERLKGVDSTLKIQPAKLEDSAVYLCASSLLKGAAGASYEQYFGPGTRLTVT.

The chain is built from TRBV12-3 or TRBV12-4 and TRBJ1-1; 7 bases are shared with TRBD1. This CDR3 is built from 13 residues. V trimming: 1 base; J trimming: 7 bases; junction bases outside the gene matches: 3. The CDR3 nucleotides read TGTGCCAGCAGTTTAGAGGGACAGTTTGAAGCTTTCTTT. Translated, it gives CASSLEGQFEAFF.

This rearrangement joins TRBV28 to TRBJ2-2, with 11 bases aligning to TRBD2. CDR1 MDHEN and CDR2 SYDVKM come from the germline V gene. The CDR3 runs to 18 residues. Losses at the gene ends were 5 bases for V and 2 bases for J; bases not matched to a gene: 10. The CDR3 is CASSVTSGSIRNTGELFF. The CDR3 coding sequence is TGTGCCAGCAGTGTCACTAGCGGGAGTATCCGAAACACCGGGGAGCTGTTTTTT.

The J gene is TRBJ1-2, the V gene TRBV5-1; maybe TRBD1 (5 bases). The CDR3 consists of 13 residues. Trimming pared 4 bases from V and 8 bases from J, leaving 15 bases between. The germline V gene encodes CDR1 SGHRS and CDR2 YFSETQ. CDR3 sequence (DNA): TGCGCCAGCAGCAACCCGGGGGTCGGCGGCTACACCTTC. This translates into CASSNPGVGGYTF.

This chain links TRBV3-1 with TRBJ2-7, with 11 bases fitting TRBD2. V lost 1 base, J lost 3 bases, and 2 bases stayed unmatched. Per germline, CDR1 LGHDT and CDR2 YNNKEL (reference sequence). The CDR3 totals 15 residues. The CDR3 is CASSQGLAGYYEQYF. CDR3 in DNA: TGTGCCAGCAGCCAAGGACTAGCGGGATACTACGAGCAGTACTTC.

The CDR3 sequence is CASSLGPPLEQYF. In DNA, the CDR3 is TGTGCCAGCAGCTTAGGCCCCCCCCTCGAGCAGTACTTC. The chain carries TRBV7-2 and TRBJ2-7; no clear D gene. V was cut by 1 base and J by 6 bases, with 10 bases left in between. Germline CDR1 and CDR2: SGHTA and FQGNSA. There are 13 residues in the CDR3.

The rearrangement links TRBV11-1 to TRBJ2-3; D might be TRBD1 (6 bases). Germline V gene sequence: CDR1 SGHAT, CDR2 FQDESV (reference sequence). V was pared by 1 base and J by 0 bases, with 20 bases between. The CDR3 sequence is 19 residues long. CDR3 DNA sequence: TGTGCCAGCAGCTTAGAAGCGTGGGGACACGGGGCCAGCACAGATACGCAGTATTTT. Protein product: CASSLEAWGHGASTDTQYF. The whole variable domain, filled in from reference TRBV11-1 and TRBJ2-3, reads EAEVAQSPRYKITEKSQAVAFWCDPISGHATLYWYRQILGQGPELLVQFQDESVVDDSQLPKDRFSAERLKGVDSTLKIQPAELGDSAMYLCASSLEAWGHGASTDTQYFGPGTRLTVL.